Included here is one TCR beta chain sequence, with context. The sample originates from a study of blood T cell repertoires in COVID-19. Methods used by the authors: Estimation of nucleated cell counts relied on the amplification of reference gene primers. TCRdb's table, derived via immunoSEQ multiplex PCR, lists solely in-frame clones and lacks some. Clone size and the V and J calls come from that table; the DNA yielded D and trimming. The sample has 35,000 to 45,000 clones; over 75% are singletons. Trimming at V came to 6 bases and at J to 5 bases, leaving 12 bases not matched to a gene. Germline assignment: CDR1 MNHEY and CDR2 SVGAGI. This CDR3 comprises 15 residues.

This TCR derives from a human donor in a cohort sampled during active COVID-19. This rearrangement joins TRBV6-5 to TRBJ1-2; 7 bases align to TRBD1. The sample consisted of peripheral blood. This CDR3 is CASRSTGEGLYGYTF. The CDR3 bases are TGTGCCAGCAGGTCAACAGGGGAAGGGCTTTATGGCTACACCTTC.